What follows are 23 T cell receptor beta chains derived from one specimen sequenced in a study of blood T cell repertoires in COVID-19. Produced via immunoSEQ multiplex PCR; TCRdb's table is partial and in-frame only. Here the sample spans roughly 110,000 clones, roughly 90% being singletons. The sample taken for sequencing was peripheral blood. These receptors were taken from a human donor with acute or convalescent COVID-19. The donor label of this sample is uncertain.

The rearrangement links TRBV12-5 to TRBJ2-3; TRBD2 aligns across 10 bases. The CDR3 length is 16 residues. CDR1 LGHNT and CDR2 FRNRAP come from the germline V gene. The V segment lost 5 bases and the J segment 2 bases; nucleotides outside the gene matches: 7. The CDR3 loop reads CASGAHGLAATDTQYF. The CDR3 DNA follows: TGTGCTAGTGGTGCGCACGGACTAGCGGCCACAGATACGCAGTATTTT.

V is TRBV12-3 or TRBV12-4 and J is TRBJ1-1, with D possibly matching TRBD1 (5 bases). This CDR3 region has 12 residues. Trimming removed 2 bases from V and 6 bases from J, with 7 bases in between. The CDR3: CASSLWGAEAFF. In DNA, the CDR3 is TGTGCCAGCAGTTTATGGGGGGCTGAAGCTTTCTTT.

Written as DNA, the CDR3 is TGTGCCAGCAGCCCCCGTCCCGGGACAGGGCGCTCCTACAATGAGCAGTTCTTC. Its protein is CASSPRPGTGRSYNEQFF. V usage is TRBV5-5 and J usage is TRBJ2-1, with 9 bases that match TRBD1. V dropped 4 bases and J dropped 0; count of bases not matched to a gene: 11. The CDR3 loop spans 18 amino acids. Germline values: CDR1 SGHKS, CDR2 YYEKEE (reference sequence). The full variable domain, completed using reference TRBV5-5 and TRBJ2-1, is DAGVTQSPTHLIKTRGQQVTLRCSPISGHKSVSWYQQVLGQGPQFIFQYYEKEERGRGNFPDRFSARQFPNYSSELNVNALLLGDSALYLCASSPRPGTGRSYNEQFFGPGTRLTVL.

The count of this clone is one. This chain connects TRBV7-2 to TRBJ2-2; TRBD1 matches at 8 bases. V shed 6 bases and J 7 bases; nucleotides not matched to a gene: 4. Germline CDR1 SGHTA, CDR2 FQGNSA. The length of the CDR3 is 13 residues. The CDR3 DNA sequence: TGTGCCAGCAGGCAGGGGGCTGGCGGGGAGCTGTTTTTT. This encodes CASRQGAGGELFF.

This chain links TRBV2 with TRBJ1-4; D remains ambiguous. This CDR3 region has 14 residues. CDR1 and CDR2 (germline): SNHLY, FYNNEI. V lost 6 bases and J 3 bases, leaving 11 bases between the germline ends. The CDR3 DNA reads TGTGCCAGCAGAAAACCGGGTCCTAATGAAAAACTGTTTTTT. Its protein product is CASRKPGPNEKLFF.

The genes are TRBV2 and TRBJ1-5; TRBD1 aligns across 7 bases. Losses at the gene ends were 1 base for V and 1 base for J; bases not matched to a gene: 1. This CDR3 contains 15 residues. Germline V CDR1 and CDR2: SNHLY, FYNNEI. CDR3 bases: TGTGCCAGCAGTGAAGGACAGGGCAGCAATCAGCCCCAGCATTTT. Its translation: CASSEGQGSNQPQHF.

This rearrangement joins TRBV6-5 to TRBJ1-2, with 7 bases that match TRBD1. The CDR3 is 14 residues long. Germline lookup yields CDR1 MNHEY and CDR2 SVGAGI. V shed 6 bases and J 7 bases; nucleotides not matched to a gene: 11. For the CDR3, the DNA is TGTGCCAGCAGAAAGGGGGCGGGTATAATTGGCTACACCTTC. Its protein is CASRKGAGIIGYTF.

This rearrangement joins TRBV7-8 to TRBJ2-2; TRBD2 is a possible D gene (5 bases). V was shortened by 6 bases and J by 6 bases, with 11 bases between the two germline ends. Germline V gives CDR1 SGHVS, CDR2 FQNEAQ. The CDR3 covers 13 residues. The DNA for the CDR3 is TGTGCCAGCAGTGCACTAGTTTCCGGGGAGCTGTTTTTT. Translating gives CASSALVSGELFF.

This rearrangement joins TRBV9 to TRBJ2-5; D not certain. CDR3 length equals 16 residues. V gave up 2 bases and J gave up 2 bases, with 16 bases separating them. Per the germline V gene, CDR1 is SGDLS and CDR2 is YYNGEE. The CDR3 DNA sequence: TGTGCCAGCAGCGTGGGCCCCCAAGGAACACAAGAGACCCAGTACTTC. Translated, it gives CASSVGPQGTQETQYF.

As DNA, the CDR3 is TGTGCCAGTACCCTACAGGGGGCATGGACCGGGGAGCTGTTTTTT. This sequence encodes CASTLQGAWTGELFF. The chain joins TRBV19 to TRBJ2-2, with 9 bases matching TRBD1. CDR3 size: 15 residues. With 7 bases clipped from V and 5 bases from J, the junction kept 8 bases outside the gene matches. CDR1 and CDR2 (germline): LNHDA, SQIVND (reference sequence). Looking up the rest from reference TRBV19 and TRBJ2-2 gives the full variable domain: DGGITQSPKYLFRKEGQNVTLSCEQNLNHDAMYWYRQDPGQGLRLIYYSQIVNDFQKGDIAEGYSVSREKKESFPLTVTSAQKNPTAFYLCASTLQGAWTGELFFGEGSRLTVL.

This chain uses TRBV6-5 with TRBJ2-1, with TRBD2 identical over 9 bases. Germline CDR1 MNHEY, CDR2 SVGAGI. The trim removed 6 bases at V and 10 bases at J, leaving 10 bases unmatched. CDR3 size: 14 residues. This chain's CDR3 is CASRVAGDMREQFF. CDR3 bases: TGTGCCAGCAGGGTAGCGGGGGATATGCGGGAGCAGTTCTTC.

This clone was detected a few times. The J gene is TRBJ1-5, the V gene TRBV6-5, with 11 bases that match TRBD1. The V and J ends lost 6 bases and 4 bases, in that order; junction bases with no gene match: 5. The CDR3 length is 15 residues. From germline, CDR1 is MNHEY and CDR2 SVGAGI. CDR3: CASRTGQGDNQPQHF. The CDR3, as DNA: TGTGCCAGCAGAACGGGACAGGGGGATAATCAGCCCCAGCATTTT.

This chain connects TRBV27 to TRBJ1-5; D perhaps matches TRBD1 (5 bases). This CDR3 has 16 residues. Germline CDR1 reads MNHEY; CDR2 reads SMNVEV (reference sequence). Trimming stripped 4 bases from V and 0 bases from J, with 13 bases between. The CDR3 loop reads CASSSLGLDSNQPQHF. For the CDR3, the DNA is TGTGCCAGCAGTTCCTTGGGACTGGATAGCAATCAGCCCCAGCATTTT.

This rearrangement joins TRBV19 to TRBJ2-7; a possible D gene is TRBD2 (5 bases). CDR1 is LNHDA, CDR2 SQIVND, per germline (reference sequence). Trimming shortened V by 3 bases and J by 2 bases, and 8 bases separated the two germline ends. CDR3 size: 13 residues. CDR3 residues: CASSMDGTYEQYF. The CDR3 region has the DNA TGTGCCAGTAGTATGGACGGGACCTACGAGCAGTACTTC.

The chain couples TRBV20-1 to TRBJ1-5; no reliable D call. From germline, CDR1 is DFQATT and CDR2 SNEGSKA (reference sequence). The V end lost 3 bases, the J end lost 3 bases, and 9 bases lay between the germline ends. The CDR3 contains 13 residues. CDR3 amino acids: CSASSVSNQPQHF. CDR3 DNA: TGCAGTGCTAGTTCGGTTTCCAATCAGCCCCAGCATTTT.

The rearrangement joins TRBV18 to TRBJ1-4; TRBD1 might be the D (5 bases). From germline, CDR1 is KGHSH and CDR2 LQKENI. V was clipped by 3 bases and J by 3 bases, with 14 bases between them. CDR3 length: 16 amino acids. The CDR3 DNA reads TGTGCCAGCTCACCGCGGGATTTAGGGGCTAATGAAAAACTGTTTTTT. Protein product: CASSPRDLGANEKLFF.

The chain uses TRBV7-8 and TRBJ2-1; 8 bases match TRBD2. The CDR3 has 15 residues. The ends lost 3 bases at V and 6 bases at J; junction bases unmatched: 7. Germline values: CDR1 SGHVS, CDR2 FQNEAQ. CDR3 nucleotides: TGTGCCAGCAGCTTGCGGGGGGAAGCCCGCAATGAGCAGTTCTTC. This codes for CASSLRGEARNEQFF.

The chain combines TRBV3-1 (or the pseudogene TRBV3-2) with TRBJ2-3, with D possibly being TRBD2 (5 bases). The CDR3 loop spans 14 amino acids. The V gene lost 1 base and the J gene lost 3 bases, with 8 bases spanning the gap. Per the germline V gene, CDR1 is LGHDT and CDR2 is YNNKEL (reference sequence). CDR3 nucleotides: TGTGCCAGCAGCCAAGCGGGGTCGACAGATACGCAGTATTTT. Translation: CASSQAGSTDTQYF.

The chain links TRBV20-1 to TRBJ1-6; D is perhaps TRBD1 (6 bases). V lost 3 bases, J lost 8 bases, and 17 bases lay in between. CDR3 length: 15 residues. Germline V gives CDR1 DFQATT, CDR2 SNEGSKA (reference sequence). The CDR3 DNA reads TGCAGTGCTAGTGCGGCAGGGGCAGTGGATTCACCCCTCCACTTT. Its translation is CSASAAGAVDSPLHF.

The V and J genes are TRBV3-1 (or the pseudogene TRBV3-2) and TRBJ2-1; possibly TRBD2 for D (6 bases). CDR1 is LGHDT and CDR2 is YNNKEL in the germline V gene (reference sequence). V was trimmed by 4 bases and J by 4 bases, leaving 14 bases between them. The CDR3 contains 15 residues. The CDR3 bases are TGTGCCAGCAGCCCTGGGACTCACTCATACAATGAGCAGTTCTTC. It codes for CASSPGTHSYNEQFF.

The V gene is TRBV21-1, the J gene TRBJ1-1; TRBD1 is the table's D call and was not checked against the DNA. TRBV21-1 is reported as a pseudogene. The CDR3 is made up of 16 amino acids. In DNA, the CDR3 is TGTGCCAGCATCTGGAGAGGGGACAGGGGAGGTTCTGAAGCTTTCTTT. Amino acids: CASIWRGDRGGSEAFF.

The chain uses TRBV2 and TRBJ1-2; 7 nucleotides agree with TRBD1. The germline V gene has CDR1 SNHLY and CDR2 FYNNEI. The V segment lost 6 bases and the J segment 8 bases; nucleotides outside the gene matches: 9. The CDR3 extends over 13 amino acids. Here the CDR3 reads CASSEIGTDGYTF. The CDR3 region has the DNA TGTGCCAGCAGCGAAATCGGGACAGACGGCTACACCTTC.

The genes are TRBV19 and TRBJ2-6; D is possibly TRBD1 (5 bases). The V end was cut by 3 bases, the J end by 4 bases, with 13 bases between. There are 16 residues in the CDR3. Germline CDR1 is LNHDA and CDR2 is SQIVND (reference sequence). As DNA, the CDR3 is TGTGCCAGTAGTATGGGGCGGCTAGGGGGGGCCAACGTCCTGACTTTC. This translates into CASSMGRLGGANVLTF.